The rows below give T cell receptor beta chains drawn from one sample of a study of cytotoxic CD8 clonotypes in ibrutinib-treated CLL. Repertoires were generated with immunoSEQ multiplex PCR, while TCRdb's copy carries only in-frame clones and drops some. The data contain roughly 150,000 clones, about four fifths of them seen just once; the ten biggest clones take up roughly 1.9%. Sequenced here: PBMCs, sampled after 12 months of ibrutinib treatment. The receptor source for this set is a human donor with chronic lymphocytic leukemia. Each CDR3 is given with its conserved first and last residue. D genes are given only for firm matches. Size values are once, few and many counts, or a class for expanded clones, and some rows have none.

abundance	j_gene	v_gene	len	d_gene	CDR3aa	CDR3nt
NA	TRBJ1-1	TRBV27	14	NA	CASSSGNLNTEAFF	TGTGCCAGCAGTTCAGGGAATCTGAACACTGAAGCTTTCTTT
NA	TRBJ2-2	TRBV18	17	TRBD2	CASSQLRAGGPTGELFF	TGTGCCAGCTCGCAGCTGAGGGCGGGAGGGCCCACCGGGGAGCTGTTTTTT
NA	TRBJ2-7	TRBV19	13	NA	CASSVLFQYEQYF	TGTGCCAGTAGTGTTCTATTTCAATACGAGCAGTACTTC
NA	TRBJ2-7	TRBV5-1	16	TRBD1	CASSLAPGTEPYEQYF	TGCGCCAGCAGCTTGGCACCCGGGACAGAACCCTACGAGCAGTACTTC
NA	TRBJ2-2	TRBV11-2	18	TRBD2	CASTLLAGPAANTGELFF	TGTGCCAGCACCCTACTAGCGGGTCCGGCCGCGAACACCGGGGAGCTGTTTTTT
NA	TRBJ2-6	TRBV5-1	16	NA	CASSLAIGSGANVLTF	TGCGCCAGCAGCTTGGCTATAGGCTCTGGGGCCAACGTCCTGACTTTC
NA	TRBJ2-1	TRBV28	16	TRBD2	CASSLSPSGGNNEQFF	TGTGCCAGCAGTTTATCCCCTAGCGGGGGGAATAATGAGCAGTTCTTC
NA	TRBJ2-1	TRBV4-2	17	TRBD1	CASSQTPRQGSYNEQFF	TGTGCCAGCAGCCAAACCCCTCGACAGGGCTCCTACAATGAGCAGTTCTTC
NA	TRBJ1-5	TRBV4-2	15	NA	CASSQEVTGDQPQHF	TGTGCCAGCAGCCAAGAGGTGACGGGGGATCAGCCCCAGCATTTT
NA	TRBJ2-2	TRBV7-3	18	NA	CASSQISIGGLNTGELFF	TGTGCCAGCAGCCAGATTAGTATTGGTGGACTAAACACCGGGGAGCTGTTTTTT
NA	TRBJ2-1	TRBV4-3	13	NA	CASSQDSYNEQFF	TGCGCCAGCAGCCAGGACTCCTACAATGAGCAGTTCTTC
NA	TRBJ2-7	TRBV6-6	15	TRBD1	CASSYATGASYEQYF	TGTGCCAGCAGTTACGCGACAGGGGCCTCCTACGAGCAGTACTTC
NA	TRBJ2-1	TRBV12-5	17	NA	CASGSSRAGGSYNEQFF	TGTGCTAGTGGCAGCTCCAGGGCGGGCGGCTCCTACAATGAGCAGTTCTTC
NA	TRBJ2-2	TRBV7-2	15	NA	CASSLVLGNTGELFF	TGTGCCAGCAGCTTAGTGTTGGGGAACACCGGGGAGCTGTTTTTT
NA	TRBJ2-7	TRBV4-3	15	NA	CASSQENSVMYEQYF	TGCGCCAGCAGCCAAGAGAACAGCGTCATGTACGAGCAGTACTTC
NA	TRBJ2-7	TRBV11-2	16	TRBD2	CASSPQSVGGRQEQYF	TGTGCCAGCAGCCCCCAGTCTGTTGGCGGGAGGCAGGAGCAGTACTTC
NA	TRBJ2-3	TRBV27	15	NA	CASSLGGWGTDTQYF	TGTGCCAGCAGTTTAGGGGGATGGGGAACAGATACGCAGTATTTT
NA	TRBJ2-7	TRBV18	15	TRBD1	CASSLGQGGFYEQYF	TGTGCCAGCTCCCTCGGACAGGGGGGATTCTACGAGCAGTACTTC
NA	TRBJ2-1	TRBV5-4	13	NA	CASSLATVSEQFF	TGTGCCAGCAGCCTGGCCACGGTCTCTGAGCAGTTCTTC
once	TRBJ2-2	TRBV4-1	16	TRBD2	CASSQSTSGSPGELFF	TGCGCCAGCAGCCAGTCGACTAGCGGGAGTCCCGGGGAGCTGTTTTTT
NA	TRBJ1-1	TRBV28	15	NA	CASTLGGFLNTEAFF	TGTGCCAGCACCCTAGGGGGATTTCTTAACACTGAAGCTTTCTTT
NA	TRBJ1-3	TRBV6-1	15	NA	CASSPRGGTGNTIYF	TGTGCCAGCAGTCCAAGGGGGGGAACTGGAAACACCATATATTTT
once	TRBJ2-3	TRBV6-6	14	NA	CASSTRGTVDTQYF	TGTGCCAGCAGTACACGGGGCACCGTTGATACGCAGTATTTT
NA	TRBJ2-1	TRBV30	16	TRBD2	CAWSDGLAAIYNEQFF	TGTGCCTGGAGTGATGGACTAGCGGCCATTTACAATGAGCAGTTCTTC
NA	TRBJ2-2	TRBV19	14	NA	CASSTVAYLGELFF	TGTGCCAGTAGTACTGTGGCCTACTTGGGGGAGCTGTTTTTT